This T cell receptor (beta chain) was identified during a study of T cell responses to AZD1222 COVID-19 vaccine. As for the study in general: Pooling was applied to second doses at about 4 or about 12 weeks. Points from the study as a whole: The study found Spike-specific TCR breadth and depth rose after two AZD1222 doses. Clonal diversity was possibly underestimated, and white British individuals and females predominated among donors. Variant regions that are unmutated are reportedly the target of nearly half of spike-specific TCRs.

Worth noting for this clone: What it binds is unknown.

The ends were cut back, 2 bases at V and 3 bases at J, with 16 bases in the middle. There are 17 residues in the CDR3. Germline assignment: CDR1 SEHNR and CDR2 FQNEAQ (reference sequence). Repertoires were generated with immunoSEQ multiplex PCR, while TCRdb's copy carries only in-frame clones and drops some. The data show roughly 93,000 clones, about 86% seen once. Sequences were derived from peripheral blood, sampled on day 0 of AZD1222 vaccination. V and J are TRBV7-9 and TRBJ2-2; D uncertain. The sequence was collected from an adult in good health. Here the CDR3 reads CASSLRPGQTHTGELFF. CDR3 coding DNA: TGTGCCAGCAGCTTACGTCCTGGCCAGACACACACCGGGGAGCTGTTTTTT.